The rows below give T cell receptor beta chains drawn from one sample of a study of cytomegalovirus exposure and HLA in healthy donors. Sequencing used immunoSEQ multiplex PCR; TCRdb keeps in-frame clones, though not all of them. This sample has approximately 210,000 clones; around four fifths occur once, and the top ten carry 0.95% to 1.4%. Sequenced input: PBMCs. These receptors came from a woman aged 40 to 50 in good health and CMV-seronegative. Both conserved end residues are part of each CDR3. The D gene is left open where the match is weak. Size tells how often a clone was seen (once, few, many) or the class of an expanded clone, and some rows leave it out.

j_call: TRBJ1-1
clone_size: .
v_call: TRBV11-2
d_call: .
cdr3_aa: CASSLIQGQTEAFF
cdr3_nt: TGTGCCAGCAGCTTAATTCAGGGGCAGACTGAAGCTTTCTTT

j_call: TRBJ2-7
clone_size: few
v_call: TRBV5-1
d_call: .
cdr3_aa: CASSLAGGLSYEQYF
cdr3_nt: TGCGCCAGCAGCTTGGCGGGGGGCTTATCCTACGAGCAGTACTTC

j_call: TRBJ2-5
clone_size: .
v_call: TRBV15
d_call: .
cdr3_aa: CATSRGGSQETQYF
cdr3_nt: TGTGCCACCAGCAGGGGGGGATCTCAAGAGACCCAGTACTTC

j_call: TRBJ1-4
clone_size: .
v_call: TRBV19
d_call: TRBD1
cdr3_aa: CASRQGLNEKLFF
cdr3_nt: TGTGCCAGCAGACAGGGTTTAAATGAAAAACTGTTTTTT

j_call: TRBJ1-2
clone_size: once
v_call: TRBV7-2
d_call: TRBD1
cdr3_aa: CASSVDRDLYGYTF
cdr3_nt: TGTGCCAGCAGCGTCGACAGGGACCTCTATGGCTACACCTTC

j_call: TRBJ2-1
clone_size: few
v_call: TRBV4-1
d_call: TRBD2
cdr3_aa: CASSHTLAGVYNEQFF
cdr3_nt: TGCGCCAGCAGCCACACACTAGCGGGAGTCTACAATGAGCAGTTCTTC

j_call: TRBJ2-7
clone_size: .
v_call: TRBV6-1
d_call: .
cdr3_aa: CASSEWGVLHF
cdr3_nt: TGTGCCAGCAGTGAATGGGGAGTACTGCACTTC

j_call: TRBJ2-1
clone_size: .
v_call: TRBV6-5
d_call: TRBD2
cdr3_aa: CAGSYSGSGRAAEQFF
cdr3_nt: TGTGCCGGCAGTTACTCTGGGAGCGGGAGGGCCGCTGAGCAGTTCTTC

j_call: TRBJ2-2
clone_size: .
v_call: TRBV29-1
d_call: .
cdr3_aa: CSVVRTGELFF
cdr3_nt: TGCAGCGTTGTTCGGACCGGGGAGCTGTTTTTT

j_call: TRBJ2-5
clone_size: .
v_call: TRBV25-1
d_call: TRBD2
cdr3_aa: CASRTSGQETQYF
cdr3_nt: TGTGCGAGCCGGACTAGCGGGCAAGAGACCCAGTACTTC

j_call: TRBJ2-1
clone_size: .
v_call: TRBV7-3
d_call: TRBD2
cdr3_aa: CASSLEGGRGGEQFF
cdr3_nt: TGTGCCAGCAGCTTAGAAGGCGGGAGGGGTGGTGAGCAGTTCTTC

j_call: TRBJ2-1
clone_size: .
v_call: TRBV4-3
d_call: .
cdr3_aa: CASSQERLAIRFF
cdr3_nt: TGCGCCAGCAGCCAAGAACGGCTAGCAATTCGATTCTTC

j_call: TRBJ2-2
clone_size: .
v_call: TRBV5-1
d_call: .
cdr3_aa: CASSLRQGPGELFF
cdr3_nt: TGCGCCAGCAGCTTGCGGCAGGGCCCCGGGGAGCTGTTTTTT

j_call: TRBJ2-5
clone_size: .
v_call: TRBV29-1
d_call: .
cdr3_aa: CSVDQGLSETQYF
cdr3_nt: TGCAGCGTTGATCAGGGTTTATCGGAGACCCAGTACTTC

j_call: TRBJ2-5
clone_size: .
v_call: TRBV2
d_call: TRBD1
cdr3_aa: CASSEEGTAQETQYF
cdr3_nt: TGTGCCAGCAGTGAAGAAGGGACAGCACAAGAGACCCAGTACTTC

j_call: TRBJ2-1
clone_size: .
v_call: TRBV7-6
d_call: TRBD1
cdr3_aa: CASSPGQGHYNEQFF
cdr3_nt: TGTGCCAGCAGCCCGGGACAGGGACACTACAATGAGCAGTTCTTC

j_call: TRBJ2-1
clone_size: .
v_call: TRBV6-1
d_call: TRBD2
cdr3_aa: CASRLSGGWGNEQFF
cdr3_nt: TGTGCCAGCAGGTTAAGCGGGGGATGGGGAAATGAGCAGTTCTTC

j_call: TRBJ1-4
clone_size: .
v_call: TRBV2
d_call: TRBD1
cdr3_aa: CASNSQTGVNEKLFF
cdr3_nt: TGTGCCAGCAATTCACAGACAGGGGTTAATGAAAAACTGTTTTTT

j_call: TRBJ1-1
clone_size: .
v_call: TRBV19
d_call: TRBD1
cdr3_aa: CATSPGTGGANTEAFF
cdr3_nt: TGTGCCACCAGTCCCGGGACAGGGGGTGCGAACACTGAAGCTTTCTTT

j_call: TRBJ1-3
clone_size: .
v_call: TRBV18
d_call: .
cdr3_aa: CASSLEQRRDTIYF
cdr3_nt: TGTGCCAGCTCCTTGGAGCAGAGGAGGGACACCATATATTTT

j_call: TRBJ1-4
clone_size: .
v_call: TRBV29-1
d_call: .
cdr3_aa: CSAGTTNEKLFF
cdr3_nt: TGCAGCGCCGGGACAACTAATGAAAAACTGTTTTTT

j_call: TRBJ2-3
clone_size: .
v_call: TRBV7-2
d_call: .
cdr3_aa: CASSLDPGDTDTQYF
cdr3_nt: TGTGCCAGCAGCTTAGACCCAGGGGACACAGATACGCAGTATTTT

j_call: TRBJ2-5
clone_size: .
v_call: TRBV12-5
d_call: TRBD1
cdr3_aa: CASGEDRGVETQYF
cdr3_nt: TGTGCTAGTGGAGAAGACAGGGGAGTGGAGACCCAGTACTTC

j_call: TRBJ1-1
clone_size: .
v_call: TRBV6-5
d_call: .
cdr3_aa: CASSFRQLNTEAFF
cdr3_nt: TGTGCCAGCAGCTTCAGACAGCTGAACACTGAAGCTTTCTTT

j_call: TRBJ1-1
clone_size: .
v_call: TRBV18
d_call: .
cdr3_aa: CASSPPGALNTEAFF
cdr3_nt: TGTGCCAGCTCACCACCAGGAGCTTTGAACACTGAAGCTTTCTTT

j_call: TRBJ2-3
clone_size: .
v_call: TRBV7-6
d_call: .
cdr3_aa: CASSLGGVTDTQYF
cdr3_nt: TGTGCCAGCAGCTTAGGGGGGGTCACAGATACGCAGTATTTT

j_call: TRBJ2-7
clone_size: few
v_call: TRBV10-3
d_call: TRBD1
cdr3_aa: CAITAGTGTYEQYF
cdr3_nt: TGTGCCATCACTGCCGGGACAGGGACCTACGAGCAGTACTTC

j_call: TRBJ2-7
clone_size: few
v_call: TRBV11-2
d_call: .
cdr3_aa: CASSLALVSYEQYF
cdr3_nt: TGTGCCAGCAGCTTAGCTCTAGTTTCCTACGAGCAGTACTTC

j_call: TRBJ1-1
clone_size: .
v_call: TRBV7-3
d_call: TRBD1
cdr3_aa: CASSTGGWDTEAFF
cdr3_nt: TGTGCCAGCAGTACAGGGGGCTGGGACACTGAAGCTTTCTTT

j_call: TRBJ2-1
clone_size: once
v_call: TRBV29-1
d_call: .
cdr3_aa: CSYYLVSGSYNEQFF
cdr3_nt: TGCAGCTATTATTTGGTTAGCGGATCCTACAATGAGCAGTTCTTC

j_call: TRBJ2-3
clone_size: .
v_call: TRBV5-4
d_call: .
cdr3_aa: CASSPGLMSSDTQYF
cdr3_nt: TGTGCCAGCAGCCCCGGACTCATGAGCTCAGATACGCAGTATTTT

j_call: TRBJ1-1
clone_size: .
v_call: TRBV19
d_call: .
cdr3_aa: CASSTLGGAEAFF
cdr3_nt: TGTGCCAGCTCAACCTTGGGGGGTGCTGAAGCTTTCTTT

j_call: TRBJ1-4
clone_size: .
v_call: TRBV7-2
d_call: TRBD1
cdr3_aa: CASSRRTGTGEKLFF
cdr3_nt: TGTGCCAGCAGCCGACGTACCGGGACAGGTGAAAAACTGTTTTTT

j_call: TRBJ2-1
clone_size: .
v_call: TRBV5-5
d_call: .
cdr3_aa: CASSLFTLATDTEQFF
cdr3_nt: TGTGCCAGCAGCTTGTTTACCCTAGCTACAGATACTGAGCAGTTCTTC

j_call: TRBJ1-1
clone_size: .
v_call: TRBV30
d_call: .
cdr3_aa: CAWTPRTGKTEAFF
cdr3_nt: TGTGCCTGGACCCCCCGGACGGGGAAAACTGAAGCTTTCTTT

j_call: TRBJ2-7
clone_size: .
v_call: TRBV7-2
d_call: .
cdr3_aa: CASSLTAPYEQYF
cdr3_nt: TGTGCCAGCAGCTTAACAGCTCCCTACGAGCAGTACTTC

j_call: TRBJ2-1
clone_size: .
v_call: TRBV6-5
d_call: .
cdr3_aa: CASSQQNNEQFF
cdr3_nt: TGTGCCAGCAGTCAACAGAACAATGAGCAGTTCTTC

j_call: TRBJ2-3
clone_size: .
v_call: TRBV7-3
d_call: .
cdr3_aa: CASSSYEADTQYF
cdr3_nt: TGTGCCAGCAGCTCTTACGAAGCGGATACGCAGTATTTT

j_call: TRBJ2-3
clone_size: .
v_call: TRBV9
d_call: .
cdr3_aa: CASSEGTLSTDTQYF
cdr3_nt: TGTGCCAGCAGCGAGGGGACACTTAGCACAGATACGCAGTATTTT

j_call: TRBJ2-7
clone_size: .
v_call: TRBV7-2
d_call: .
cdr3_aa: CASSFGGWVSSYEQYF
cdr3_nt: TGTGCCAGCAGCTTCGGGGGTTGGGTTTCCTCCTACGAGCAGTACTTC

j_call: TRBJ1-2
clone_size: once
v_call: TRBV7-2
d_call: TRBD1
cdr3_aa: CASSQTGTYGYTF
cdr3_nt: TGTGCCAGCAGCCAGACAGGGACTTATGGCTACACCTTC

j_call: TRBJ1-1
clone_size: .
v_call: TRBV9
d_call: .
cdr3_aa: CASSPKELTMNTEAFF
cdr3_nt: TGTGCCAGCAGCCCCAAGGAGTTAACCATGAACACTGAAGCTTTCTTT

j_call: TRBJ2-6
clone_size: .
v_call: TRBV19
d_call: .
cdr3_aa: CASSISAYSSSGANVLTF
cdr3_nt: TGTGCCAGTAGTATCAGCGCTTATTCTTCCTCTGGGGCCAACGTCCTGACTTTC

j_call: TRBJ2-1
clone_size: .
v_call: TRBV25-1
d_call: TRBD2
cdr3_aa: CASSGSGTSGRIEQFF
cdr3_nt: TGTGCCAGCAGTGGTTCCGGGACTAGCGGGAGAATTGAGCAGTTCTTC

j_call: TRBJ2-1
clone_size: .
v_call: TRBV7-6
d_call: .
cdr3_aa: CASSLDSVAGSYNEQFF
cdr3_nt: TGTGCCAGCAGCTTAGACTCGGTCGCAGGGTCCTACAATGAGCAGTTCTTC

j_call: TRBJ2-7
clone_size: .
v_call: TRBV29-1
d_call: TRBD2
cdr3_aa: CSVGTSGFYEQYF
cdr3_nt: TGCAGCGTAGGGACTAGCGGCTTCTACGAGCAGTACTTC

j_call: TRBJ2-5
clone_size: .
v_call: TRBV7-2
d_call: .
cdr3_aa: CASSLVDSLETQYF
cdr3_nt: TGTGCCAGCAGCTTAGTGGACAGTTTAGAGACCCAGTACTTC

j_call: TRBJ2-3
clone_size: .
v_call: TRBV14
d_call: .
cdr3_aa: CASSRSGDTQYF
cdr3_nt: TGTGCCAGCAGCCGCAGCGGAGATACGCAGTATTTT

j_call: TRBJ1-2
clone_size: .
v_call: TRBV4-1
d_call: .
cdr3_aa: CASSPVRGTLYGYTF
cdr3_nt: TGCGCCAGCAGCCCAGTCCGTGGCACCCTCTATGGCTACACCTTC

j_call: TRBJ2-5
clone_size: .
v_call: TRBV5-6
d_call: TRBD1
cdr3_aa: CASSLGQGAQETQYF
cdr3_nt: TGTGCCAGCAGCTTGGGACAGGGGGCCCAAGAGACCCAGTACTTC

j_call: TRBJ2-3
clone_size: .
v_call: TRBV7-3
d_call: TRBD2
cdr3_aa: CASSSGLAGRGDTQYF
cdr3_nt: TGTGCCAGCAGCTCCGGACTAGCTGGACGAGGTGATACGCAGTATTTT

j_call: TRBJ1-3
clone_size: .
v_call: TRBV5-1
d_call: .
cdr3_aa: CASSNEGATGNTIYF
cdr3_nt: TGCGCCAGCAGCAACGAAGGGGCTACTGGAAACACCATATATTTT

j_call: TRBJ2-5
clone_size: .
v_call: TRBV2
d_call: TRBD2
cdr3_aa: CASSRDLPAGTNRGTQETQYF
cdr3_nt: TGTGCCAGCAGTCGAGATCTACCCGCCGGGACTAACAGAGGGACCCAAGAGACCCAGTACTTC

j_call: TRBJ2-1
clone_size: .
v_call: TRBV9
d_call: TRBD2
cdr3_aa: CASSVEARETEQFF
cdr3_nt: TGTGCCAGCAGCGTAGAGGCGCGGGAGACTGAGCAGTTCTTC

j_call: TRBJ2-1
clone_size: .
v_call: TRBV19
d_call: TRBD1
cdr3_aa: CASSIPKRQGDNEQFF
cdr3_nt: TGTGCCAGTAGTATCCCAAAAAGACAGGGTGACAATGAGCAGTTCTTC

j_call: TRBJ1-5
clone_size: .
v_call: TRBV6-1
d_call: .
cdr3_aa: CASSWAGYSNQPQHF
cdr3_nt: TGTGCCAGCAGTTGGGCAGGCTATAGCAATCAGCCCCAGCATTTT

j_call: TRBJ2-2
clone_size: .
v_call: TRBV9
d_call: .
cdr3_aa: CASSAASWTRGELFF
cdr3_nt: TGTGCCAGCAGCGCAGCTAGCTGGACGAGAGGGGAGCTGTTTTTT

j_call: TRBJ1-2
clone_size: .
v_call: TRBV4-1
d_call: .
cdr3_aa: CASSQDVGEAYGYTF
cdr3_nt: TGCGCCAGCAGCCAAGATGTCGGGGAGGCCTATGGCTACACCTTC

j_call: TRBJ1-5
clone_size: .
v_call: TRBV5-1
d_call: .
cdr3_aa: CASSLEGAGNQPQHF
cdr3_nt: TGCGCCAGCAGCTTGGAAGGGGCAGGCAATCAGCCCCAGCATTTT